A selection of T cell receptor beta chains follows, all from one sample in a study of identical twins. One entry per CDR3 protein results from TCRdb running MiXCR on the 5' RACE reads. The sample records about 890,000 distinct CDR3 sequences, about 12% being singletons. The data were also submitted as part of a second study, on yellow fever vaccine responses in identical twins.

Sequences were obtained from PBMCs. The source of these receptors is a woman aged 18-35 years in good health. Each CDR3 is given with its conserved first and last residue. D genes are given only for firm matches. Size tells how often a clone was seen (once, few, many) or the class of an expanded clone, and some rows leave it out.

-	17	TRBV7-2	TRBD2	TRBJ2-3	CASSLAHSGGPTDTQYF	TGTGCCAGCAGCTTAGCGCACAGCGGGGGGCCCACAGATACGCAGTATTTT
few	15	TRBV7-3	-	TRBJ2-5	CASSPNGVGTETQYF	TGTGCCAGCAGCCCCAATGGTGTGGGGACCGAGACCCAGTACTTC
-	14	TRBV7-9	-	TRBJ2-1	CASSPVFRTNEQFF	TGTGCCAGCAGCCCTGTTTTCAGGACCAATGAGCAGTTCTTC
-	15	TRBV27	-	TRBJ2-2	CASSFGEGNTGELFF	-
-	17	TRBV25-1	-	TRBJ2-1	CASSEFTGVVTHDEQFF	TGTGCCAGCAGTGAATTCACCGGCGTCGTGACGCACGATGAGCAGTTCTTC
once	13	TRBV11-2	-	TRBJ2-5	CASGTANQETQYF	TGTGCCAGCGGCACAGCGAATCAAGAGACCCAGTACTTC
-	16	TRBV28	-	TRBJ2-1	CASSLLGLPSYNEQFF	TGTGCCAGCAGTTTATTAGGGCTTCCATCCTACAATGAGCAGTTCTTC
-	16	TRBV6-1	-	TRBJ1-5	CASRSMGAGLLVPQHF	TGTGCCAGCAGAAGCATGGGGGCAGGGCTACTCGTACCCCAGCATTTT
few	13	TRBV5-1	-	TRBJ1-6	CASRGSENSPLHF	TGCGCCAGCAGGGGGTCGGAGAATTCACCCCTCCACTTT
few	14	TRBV7-9	TRBD1	TRBJ1-2	CASTRAGTGNGYTF	TGTGCCAGCACCCGCGCGGGGACAGGGAATGGCTACACCTTC
-	14	TRBV15	-	TRBJ2-7	CATSRDLGIYEQYF	TGTGCCACCAGCAGAGATCTGGGGATCTACGAGCAGTACTTC
few	11	TRBV29-1	-	TRBJ1-1	CSVEDLTEAFF	TGCAGCGTTGAAGACTTAACTGAAGCTTTCTTT
few	14	TRBV20-1	-	TRBJ2-5	CSARDGTMVQTQYF	TGCAGTGCTAGAGATGGAACTATGGTACAGACCCAGTACTTC
-	17	TRBV5-4	TRBD2	TRBJ2-3	CASSLDGGEILTDTQYF	TGTGCCAGCAGCTTGGACGGGGGGGAAATACTTACAGATACGCAGTATTTT
few	16	TRBV7-7	-	TRBJ2-2	CASSSIGTPNTGELFF	TGTGCCAGCAGCTCAATCGGGACTCCTAACACCGGGGAGCTGTTTTTT
many	14	TRBV2	TRBD2	TRBJ2-7	CASSSGTSPYEQYF	TGTGCCAGCAGTTCCGGGACTAGCCCCTACGAGCAGTACTTC
few	13	TRBV15	-	TRBJ1-4	CATSFQVSEKLFF	TGTGCCACCAGCTTTCAGGTTTCTGAAAAACTGTTTTTT
many	15	TRBV24-1	TRBD1	TRBJ2-3	CATSGTGVPVDTQYF	TGTGCCACCAGTGGGACAGGGGTTCCCGTGGATACGCAGTATTTT
many	17	TRBV4-1	TRBD2	TRBJ2-3	CASSLRSRDGRTDTQYF	TGCGCCAGCAGCCTGCGAAGTAGGGACGGGAGGACAGATACGCAGTATTTT
-	16	TRBV3-1	TRBD2	TRBJ2-1	CASSQGAGTRGNEQFF	TGTGCCAGCAGCCAAGGAGCGGGGACTAGGGGCAATGAGCAGTTCTTC
few	15	TRBV5-1	TRBD1	TRBJ2-5	CASTPDRGLVETQYF	TGCGCCAGCACACCGGACAGGGGGCTTGTAGAGACCCAGTACTTC
many	14	TRBV7-8	TRBD1	TRBJ2-1	CASSLGTGSNEQFF	TGTGCCAGCAGCCTAGGGACAGGGAGCAATGAGCAGTTCTTC
few	14	TRBV19	-	TRBJ2-1	CASSIYRGYNEQFF	TGTGCCAGTAGTATTTATCGGGGATACAATGAGCAGTTCTTC
-	14	TRBV7-8	-	TRBJ2-2	CASSLGLTTGELFF	TGTGCCAGCAGCTTAGGCCTTACTACCGGGGAGCTGTTTTTT
-	16	TRBV12-3/TRBV12-4	-	TRBJ2-1	CASSPGRGGAYNEQFF	TGTGCCAGCAGCCCGGGCAGGGGGGGGGCCTACAATGAGCAGTTCTTC
-	14	TRBV3-1	-	TRBJ1-6	CASSQGQFNSPLHF	TGTGCCAGCAGCCAAGGACAGTTTAATTCACCCCTCCACTTT
once	13	TRBV3-1	-	TRBJ2-7	CASSQRGRKVQYF	TGTGCCAGCAGCCAAAGAGGGAGAAAGGTGCAGTACTTC
few	17	TRBV12-3/TRBV12-4	-	TRBJ2-3	CASSFPPGGGSTDTQYF	TGTGCCAGCAGTTTCCCGCCTGGGGGGGGCTCCACAGATACGCAGTATTTT
-	12	TRBV3-1	-	TRBJ1-1	CASSDPETEAFF	TGTGCCAGCAGCGACCCGGAGACTGAAGCTTTCTTT
many	13	TRBV7-8	-	TRBJ2-7	CASSSGRPYEQYF	TGTGCCAGCAGCTCGGGGAGGCCCTACGAGCAGTACTTC
-	16	TRBV2	-	TRBJ2-7	CASSPSWAGRNYEQYF	TGTGCCAGCTCCCCTAGCTGGGCGGGCCGGAATTACGAGCAGTACTTC
-	13	TRBV14	-	TRBJ1-2	CASSHKAGNGYTF	TGTGCCAGCAGCCATAAGGCTGGGAATGGCTACACCTTC
-	16	TRBV20-1	-	TRBJ2-1	CSANRGPGQAYNEQFF	TGCAGTGCTAATAGGGGACCGGGACAAGCCTACAATGAGCAGTTCTTC
few	14	TRBV5-6	-	TRBJ2-1	CASSPPGVHNEQFF	TGTGCCAGCAGTCCCCCCGGTGTGCACAATGAGCAGTTCTTC
few	15	TRBV11-2	-	TRBJ1-1	CASSRGGQRNTEAFF	TGTGCCAGCAGCCGGGGGGGGCAAAGGAACACTGAAGCTTTCTTT
few	16	TRBV6-1	-	TRBJ1-5	CASSQLGQNPNQPQHF	TGTGCCAGCAGTCAACTAGGGCAGAACCCCAATCAGCCCCAGCATTTT
few	14	TRBV28	-	TRBJ2-7	CASVGARGPYEQYF	TGTGCCAGCGTAGGGGCGCGGGGGCCCTACGAGCAGTACTTC
-	13	TRBV9	-	TRBJ2-3	CASSARISDTQYF	TGTGCCAGCAGCGCCAGGATCTCAGATACGCAGTATTTT
few	16	TRBV28	TRBD2	TRBJ2-7	CASSWPGTSGSYEQYF	TGTGCCAGCAGTTGGCCTGGGACTAGCGGATCCTACGAGCAGTACTTC
few	12	TRBV29-1	-	TRBJ2-5	CSVGGNQETQYF	TGCAGCGTTGGGGGGAACCAAGAGACCCAGTACTTC
-	14	TRBV12-3/TRBV12-4	-	TRBJ2-1	CASSLIGGPVEQFF	TGTGCCAGCAGCCTAATCGGAGGTCCCGTGGAGCAGTTCTTC
few	14	TRBV11-2	-	TRBJ2-5	CASSQGTGGGTQYF	TGTGCCAGCAGCCAAGGGACCGGAGGGGGGACCCAGTACTTC
many	19	TRBV12-3/TRBV12-4	-	TRBJ1-6	CASSLADLGLGGGNSPLHF	TGTGCCAGCAGTTTAGCCGACCTTGGTTTGGGGGGGGGTAATTCACCCCTCCACTTT
-	13	TRBV29-1	TRBD2	TRBJ2-3	CSVDGLVGDTQYF	TGCAGCGTTGATGGACTAGTTGGAGATACGCAGTATTTT
many	12	TRBV12-3/TRBV12-4	-	TRBJ1-1	CATLGAQAEAFF	TGTGCCACTCTCGGGGCGCAGGCTGAAGCTTTCTTT
-	14	TRBV6-2/TRBV6-3	TRBD1	TRBJ1-5	CASSYRDRVGPQHF	TGTGCCAGCAGTTACCGGGACAGGGTGGGGCCCCAGCATTTT
few	14	TRBV19	-	TRBJ1-6	CASTEGMRNSPLHF	TGTGCCAGTACGGAGGGTATGCGGAATTCACCCCTCCACTTT
many	14	TRBV7-9	TRBD1	TRBJ1-1	CASSLGQGEGEAFF	TGTGCCAGCAGCTTAGGGCAGGGGGAAGGTGAAGCTTTCTTT
many	14	TRBV12-3/TRBV12-4	TRBD1	TRBJ2-5	CASSSDRGSETQYF	TGTGCCAGCAGTTCGGACAGGGGATCCGAGACCCAGTACTTC
few	16	TRBV10-2	-	TRBJ2-2	CASSERGGLNTGELFF	TGCGCCAGCAGTGAGCGAGGGGGATTGAACACCGGGGAGCTGTTTTTT
many	13	TRBV29-1	TRBD1	TRBJ2-1	CSVDVQGANEQFF	TGCAGCGTTGATGTTCAGGGGGCGAATGAGCAGTTCTTC
few	16	TRBV11-1	TRBD2	TRBJ2-7	CASSPLAGGPVYEQYF	TGTGCCAGCAGCCCACTAGCGGGAGGCCCCGTCTACGAGCAGTACTTC
few	14	TRBV27	TRBD1	TRBJ2-1	CASKKDRGHDEQFF	TGTGCCAGCAAAAAGGACAGGGGGCACGATGAGCAGTTCTTC
-	19	TRBV7-9	TRBD2	TRBJ2-1	CASSGLAGPSFSHYNEQFF	TGTGCCAGCAGCGGACTAGCGGGCCCCTCCTTCTCCCATTACAATGAGCAGTTCTTC
-	15	TRBV13	-	TRBJ2-3	CASSRSSRSTDTQYF	TGTGCCAGCAGTCGATCCTCCAGGAGCACAGATACGCAGTATTTT
few	16	TRBV6-4	-	TRBJ1-2	CASSSVQGGRLNGYTF	TGTGCCAGCAGTTCAGTACAAGGGGGGCGGTTGAATGGCTACACCTTC
-	16	TRBV18	-	TRBJ1-5	CASSEQGSVLNQPQHF	TGTGCCAGCTCGGAACAGGGCTCTGTTTTGAATCAGCCCCAGCATTTT
many	13	TRBV7-9	-	TRBJ2-3	CASSLTIPDTQYF	TGTGCCAGCAGCTTGACTATCCCAGATACGCAGTATTTT
-	12	TRBV20-1	-	TRBJ1-1	CSALPENTEAFF	TGCAGTGCTCTCCCAGAGAACACTGAAGCTTTCTTT